A selection of T cell receptor beta chains follows, all from one sample in a study of control samples from healthy donors and cancer patients. Sequencing was performed with immunoSEQ multiplex PCR; in TCRdb, only in-frame clones are kept and a portion is missing. The sample records roughly 84,000 clones, 91% being singletons. Sequenced input: blood. These TCRs come from a man aged 45-65 years in good health. CDR3s include the opening cysteine and the closing phenylalanine or tryptophan. Each record gives: V gene, J gene, CDR3 protein.

TRBV7-9,TRBJ1-1,CASSLVRGNTEAFF
TRBV4-2,TRBJ2-5,CASSFSGEETQYF
TRBV6-6,TRBJ1-6,CASRFTGVDSPLHF
TRBV2,TRBJ1-1,CASSEGGGAFF
TRBV6-5,TRBJ1-4,CASSYGKGYINEKLFF
TRBV6-5,TRBJ1-2,CAITGSYGYTF
TRBV25-1,TRBJ1-2,CASRTGSSGGYTF
TRBV25-1,TRBJ1-2,CASSVTGRYGYTF
TRBV30,TRBJ1-3,CAWSPQGGVSGNTIYF
TRBV4-2,TRBJ2-6,CASSQRGGAGANVLTF
TRBV4-3,TRBJ1-6,CASSQGNNSPLHF
TRBV18,TRBJ1-2,CASSPSITPNGYTF
TRBV6-5,TRBJ2-3,CASSYARVPDTQYF
TRBV18,TRBJ1-2,CASSPDRAAYGYTF
TRBV19,TRBJ1-1,CASSVPGTGVVEAFF
TRBV6-5,TRBJ1-1,CASSYSGTTEAFF
TRBV3-1/TRBV3-2,TRBJ1-2,CASSQGAGGLWYGYTF
TRBV3-1/TRBV3-2,TRBJ1-6,CASRETGGTPLHF
TRBV19,TRBJ1-5,CASSTPGQGPQPQHF
TRBV12-3/TRBV12-4,TRBJ1-1,CASSLRGTEAFF
TRBV18,TRBJ2-7,CASSPPVRDEQYF
TRBV5-6,TRBJ1-1,CASSQRDITARGMNTEAFF
TRBV30,TRBJ2-3,CAWDRSTGTQYF
TRBV21-1,TRBJ1-4,CASNRGEKLFF
TRBV5-1,TRBJ1-2,CASNGGENYGYTF
TRBV3-1/TRBV3-2,TRBJ1-1,CASSLRRPMNTEAFF
TRBV20-1,TRBJ1-2,CSASPQGDYGYTF
TRBV5-1,TRBJ2-1,CASSLGLAVIGEQFF
TRBV5-6,TRBJ1-5,CASSLGLLSNQPQHF
TRBV2,TRBJ2-5,CASTKETQYF
TRBV10-2,TRBJ1-2,CASSEAGRGYGYTF
TRBV4-1,TRBJ2-7,CASSQEGGGALEQYF
TRBV7-8,TRBJ2-3,CASRIAGGTDTQYF
TRBV7-2,TRBJ1-1,CASIRGVNTEAFF
TRBV5-1,TRBJ2-1,CASSVRDISSYNEQFF
TRBV5-1,TRBJ2-3,CASSPRSSTDTQYF
TRBV30,TRBJ2-5,CAWSGGQETQYF
TRBV30,TRBJ1-5,CAWTLKTVGHQPQHF
TRBV5-1,TRBJ2-3,CASSLALGGINTQYF
TRBV6-5,TRBJ1-1,CASSYGGNTEAFF
TRBV11-2,TRBJ1-2,CASSPSGNYGYTF
TRBV30,TRBJ2-1,CAGNWPAMAYNEQFF
TRBV7-2,TRBJ2-7,CASSSWAGVGEQYF
TRBV7-8,TRBJ1-1,CASSLKATAELKAFF
TRBV23-1,TRBJ1-4,CASRPVLRGEKLFF
TRBV30,TRBJ1-5,CAWSVTDQPQHF
TRBV6-6,TRBJ1-1,CASSPNLYREAFF
TRBV4-3,TRBJ2-7,CASSQGFTGDYEQYF
TRBV6-1,TRBJ1-1,CASSEIPGTNTEAFF
TRBV30,TRBJ2-3,CAWTDGGDTQYF